The entry below gives a single T cell receptor (beta chain) sequence along with its context. This sample is part of a study of human T cells and chemical hapten exposure. This CDR3 has 16 residues. The germline CDR1 and CDR2 sequences are SGDLS and YYNGEE. V shed 5 bases and J shed 7 bases, with 24 bases lying between them. Specified time point: patch test 1, 2 weeks after DPC sensitization. Treatment denoted: therapeutic diphenylcyclopropenone sensitization with weekly scalp DPC. In the original analysis: Sample TCR counts, which ranged from roughly 23,224 to 750,000, had a median of roughly 100,000. Using its own MiXCR run on the RACE reads, TCRdb lists one record per CDR3 protein. TCRdb, not the original authors, processed these V and J calls. Found here are tens of thousands of distinct CDR3 sequences, 9.8% of them singletons; the top ten hold roughly 3.3%.

The chain carries TRBV9 and TRBJ1-2; maybe TRBD1 (5 bases). The sample in question was whole blood, obtained in connection with sensitization to the hapten diphenylcyclopropenone (DPC). The sequence was collected from a woman aged 40 to 50 with alopecia areata. Some clones in this sample may be carry-over from other donors' samples. DNA of the CDR3: TGTGCCAGCAGAAGTTACCGGGACGGCTACGTAAGTGGCTACACCTTC. It codes for CASRSYRDGYVSGYTF.